What follows is one TCR beta chain and its context. Its cognate antigen is unknown. The data stem from a study of neoadjuvant nivolumab and ipilimumab in lung cancer. Only in-frame clones appear in the TCRdb table, and some are missing; sequencing was by immunoSEQ multiplex PCR. The sample shows tens of thousands of clones, about 81% of them seen only once. Study results and caveats: Resected-tumor TCR richness correlated positively with pretherapy blood richness. Resected tumors had greater TCR richness and clonality than uninvolved lung. From pretherapy to surgery, tumor richness and clonality rose with dual therapy. Only a single major-pathologic-response sample was available for clonality analysis.

Germline V gene lookup returns CDR1 MNHEY and CDR2 SVGAGI. This CDR3 has 15 residues. The V gene lost 0 bases and the J gene lost 3 bases, with 12 bases spanning the gap. The specimen was tumor tissue, collected after neoadjuvant nivolumab, alone or with ipilimumab, at or shortly before surgery. The TCR sequence derives from an adult with non-small cell lung cancer. The chain employs TRBV6-5 and TRBJ2-7; TRBD1 might be the D (5 bases). CDR3 DNA sequence: TGTGCCAGCAGTTACTCTAGGGGCCAGAGCTACGAGCAGTACTTC. It encodes CASSYSRGQSYEQYF.